A selection of T cell receptor beta chains follows, all from one sample in a study of neoadjuvant anti-PD-1 for oral cavity cancer. Using immunoSEQ multiplex PCR, the repertoire was profiled, and TCRdb retains in-frame clones only, with some absent. The sample has tens of thousands of clones; over 70% are singletons. The input for sequencing was PBMCs, taken before nivolumab (anti-PD-1) treatment. These TCRs come from a person aged 35 to 85 with oral cavity squamous cell carcinoma. Both conserved end residues are part of each CDR3. D genes are given only for firm matches. Clone size appears in some rows only: once, few, many, or a class for an expanded clone.

V,length,D,J,size,CDR3,DNA
TRBV10-3,13,TRBD1,TRBJ2-5,-,CAISGDRRETQYF,TGTGCCATCAGTGGGGACAGACGGGAGACCCAGTACTTC
TRBV4-1,16,TRBD2,TRBJ2-7,few,CASSQAPVGGTYEQYF,TGCGCCAGCAGCCAGGCCCCGGTGGGAGGGACCTACGAGCAGTACTTC
TRBV7-6,13,-,TRBJ2-5,few,CASSGWDGETQYF,TGTGCCAGCAGCGGCTGGGACGGCGAGACCCAGTACTTC
TRBV19,14,-,TRBJ2-6,-,CATRGVAGANVLTF,TGTGCCACCCGCGGGGTAGCTGGGGCCAACGTCCTGACTTTC
TRBV10-3,15,TRBD1,TRBJ2-6,-,CAISGTGAGANVLTF,TGTGCCATCAGTGGGACAGGGGCTGGGGCCAACGTCCTGACTTTC
TRBV9,14,-,TRBJ1-2,many,CASSVDLGGDGYTF,TGTGCCAGCAGCGTAGATCTCGGAGGGGATGGCTACACCTTC
TRBV7-9,16,-,TRBJ1-2,-,CASTNTGTGLLYGYTF,TGTGCCAGCACCAACACCGGGACCGGCCTGCTCTATGGCTACACCTTC
TRBV6-5,15,-,TRBJ2-2,-,CASSSSKTNTGELFF,TGTGCCAGCAGTTCTTCAAAGACGAACACCGGGGAGCTGTTTTTT
TRBV29-1,13,-,TRBJ2-7,once,CSAREWASYEQYF,TGCAGCGCCCGGGAGTGGGCCTCCTACGAGCAGTACTTC
TRBV7-9,14,-,TRBJ2-7,-,CASSLGLSSYEQYF,TGTGCCAGCAGCTTAGGCCTAAGCTCCTACGAGCAGTACTTC
TRBV5-1,16,TRBD2,TRBJ2-1,-,CASSLVSGRTGDEQFF,TGCGCCAGCAGCTTGGTTAGCGGGAGAACTGGTGATGAGCAGTTCTTC
TRBV4-1,17,-,TRBJ1-2,once,CASSPVVPGRTSYGYTF,TGCGCCAGCAGCCCCGTGGTTCCCGGGAGAACCTCCTATGGCTACACCTTC
TRBV7-3,15,TRBD1,TRBJ1-6,-,CASSFNRGPGSPLHF,TGTGCCAGCAGCTTTAACAGGGGACCAGGTTCACCCCTCCACTTT
TRBV27,9,-,TRBJ2-7,-,CASGNEQYF,TGTGCCAGCGGAAACGAGCAGTACTTC
TRBV19,13,-,TRBJ1-1,-,CASSIGGRSKAFF,TGTGCCAGTAGTATAGGAGGGAGGAGTAAAGCTTTCTTT